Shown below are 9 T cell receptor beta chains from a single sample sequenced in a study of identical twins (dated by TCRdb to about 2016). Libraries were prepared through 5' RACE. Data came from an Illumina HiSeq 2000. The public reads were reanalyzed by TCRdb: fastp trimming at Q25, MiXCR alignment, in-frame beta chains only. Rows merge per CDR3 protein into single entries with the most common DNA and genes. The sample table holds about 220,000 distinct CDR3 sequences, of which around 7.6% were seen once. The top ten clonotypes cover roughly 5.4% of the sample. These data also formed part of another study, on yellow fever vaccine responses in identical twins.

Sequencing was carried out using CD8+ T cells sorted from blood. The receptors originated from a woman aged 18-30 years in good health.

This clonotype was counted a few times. The CDR3 DNA follows: TGCAGCGCGGATAGCGGGGCCGCGTACTACGAGCAGTACGTC. Protein product: CSADSGAAYYEQYV. The J gene is TRBJ2-7, the V gene TRBV20-1; 8 bases fit TRBD2. There are 14 residues in the CDR3. Germline CDR1 reads DFQATT; CDR2 reads SNEGSKA (reference sequence).

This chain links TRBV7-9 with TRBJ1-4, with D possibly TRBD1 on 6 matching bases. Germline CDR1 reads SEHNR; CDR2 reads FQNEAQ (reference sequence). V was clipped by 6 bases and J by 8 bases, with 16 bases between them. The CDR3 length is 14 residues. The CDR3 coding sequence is TGTGCCAGCAGTCTGCCCAGGGGAGTCGAAAAACTGTTTTTT. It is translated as CASSLPRGVEKLFF.

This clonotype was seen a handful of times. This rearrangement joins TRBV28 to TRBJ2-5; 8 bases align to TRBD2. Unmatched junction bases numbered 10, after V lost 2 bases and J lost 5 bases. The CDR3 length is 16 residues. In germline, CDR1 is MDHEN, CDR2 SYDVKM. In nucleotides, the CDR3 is TGTGCCAGCAGTTTAATAAGCGGGGGCCCTTCCGAGACCCAGTACTTC. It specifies CASSLISGGPSETQYF.

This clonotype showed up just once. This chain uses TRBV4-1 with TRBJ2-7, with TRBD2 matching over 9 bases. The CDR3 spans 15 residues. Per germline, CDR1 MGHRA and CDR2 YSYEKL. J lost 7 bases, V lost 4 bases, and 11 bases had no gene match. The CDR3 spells CASSPRGSGSVEQYF. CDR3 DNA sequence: TGCGCCAGCAGCCCCCGGGGTAGCGGGAGTGTAGAGCAGTACTTC.

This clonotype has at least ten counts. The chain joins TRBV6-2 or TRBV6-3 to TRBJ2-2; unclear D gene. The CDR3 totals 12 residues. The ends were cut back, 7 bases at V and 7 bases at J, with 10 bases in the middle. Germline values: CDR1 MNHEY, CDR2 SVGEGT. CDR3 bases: TGTGCCAGCACCCCGGGTAGCGGGGAGCTGTTTTTT. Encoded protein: CASTPGSGELFF.

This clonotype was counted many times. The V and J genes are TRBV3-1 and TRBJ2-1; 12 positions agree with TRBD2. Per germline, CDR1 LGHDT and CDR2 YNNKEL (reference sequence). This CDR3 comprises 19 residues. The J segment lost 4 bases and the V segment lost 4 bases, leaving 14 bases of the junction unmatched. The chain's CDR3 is CASSLPRLAGGPSYNEQFF. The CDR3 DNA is TGTGCCAGCAGCCTCCCCCGGCTAGCGGGGGGGCCGTCGTACAATGAGCAGTTCTTC.

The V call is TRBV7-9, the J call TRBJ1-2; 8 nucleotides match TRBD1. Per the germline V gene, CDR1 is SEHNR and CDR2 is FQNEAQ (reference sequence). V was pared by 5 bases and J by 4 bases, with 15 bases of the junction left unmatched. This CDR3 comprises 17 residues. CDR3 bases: TGTGCCAGCAGCCGTGGTGGAGGGGAGACAGGGGTCTATGGCTACACCTTC. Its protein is CASSRGGGETGVYGYTF.

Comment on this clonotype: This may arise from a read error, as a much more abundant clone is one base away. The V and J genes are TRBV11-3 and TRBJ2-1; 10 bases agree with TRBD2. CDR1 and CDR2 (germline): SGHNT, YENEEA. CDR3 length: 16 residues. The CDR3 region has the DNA TGTGTCAGCAGCTTCGGACTAGCGGACTCCTACAATGAGCAGTTCTTC. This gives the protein CVSSFGLADSYNEQFF.

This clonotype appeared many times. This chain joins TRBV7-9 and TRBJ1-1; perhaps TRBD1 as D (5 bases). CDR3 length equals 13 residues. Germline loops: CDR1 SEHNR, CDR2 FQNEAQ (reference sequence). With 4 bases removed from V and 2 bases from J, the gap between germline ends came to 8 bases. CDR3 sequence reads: CASSWQGNTEAFF. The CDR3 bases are TGTGCCAGCAGCTGGCAGGGAAACACTGAAGCTTTCTTT.